Each of the 28 T cell receptor beta chains below was sequenced from the same sample in a study of long-term antiretroviral therapy in people with HIV. Researchers report immunoSEQ v3.0 was run at survey level. Data came from immunoSEQ multiplex PCR; TCRdb stores just in-frame clones and leaves some out. In the table there are 30,000 or so clones, over 75% of which are singletons. Specimen: unsorted PBMCs, collected 1.5 years before starting antiretroviral therapy. These receptors all stem from a man between 18 and 35 years old with HIV.

The chain carries TRBV6-1 and TRBJ2-2; the D is unclear. The CDR3 is 15 residues long. Between the trimmed V and J ends, which lost 2 bases and 2 bases, there was a span of 9 bases. CDR1 is MNHNS, CDR2 SASEGT, per germline. CDR3 residues: CASSERPENTGELFF. The CDR3 DNA reads as TGTGCCAGCAGTGAACGGCCAGAAAACACCGGGGAGCTGTTTTTT.

The genes are TRBV6-5 and TRBJ1-1, with D perhaps TRBD1 (5 bases). With 0 bases removed from V and 3 bases from J, the gap between germline ends came to 5 bases. Germline CDR1 is MNHEY and CDR2 is SVGAGI. The CDR3 contains 13 residues. CDR3 amino acids: CASSYSRDTEAFF. In DNA form, the CDR3 reads TGTGCCAGCAGTTACTCCAGGGACACTGAAGCTTTCTTT.

In this sample, this clone turned up once. The chain employs TRBV5-4 and TRBJ2-1, with TRBD2 as a possible D gene (7 bases). In germline, CDR1 is SGHNT, CDR2 YYREEE (reference sequence). Trimming stripped 5 bases from V and 6 bases from J, with 12 bases between. The CDR3 is 13 amino acids. Here the CDR3 DNA reads TGTGCCAGCAGGAGGGAGGGGGGCAATGAGCAGTTCTTC. Its protein product is CASRREGGNEQFF.

This chain links TRBV9 with TRBJ2-2; possibly TRBD1 for D (6 bases). The CDR3 sequence is 16 residues long. Trimming shortened V by 4 bases and J by 4 bases, and 17 bases separated the two germline ends. Per the germline V gene, CDR1 is SGDLS and CDR2 is YYNGEE. In nucleotides, the CDR3 is TGTGCCAGCAGCTTACGACAACAGGGAACCACCGGGGAGCTGTTTTTT. This encodes CASSLRQQGTTGELFF.

V usage is TRBV7-2 and J usage is TRBJ2-1, with no clear D. The germline V gene encodes CDR1 SGHTA and CDR2 FQGNSA. The CDR3 runs to 12 residues. Trimming removed 4 bases at V and 11 bases at J, with 12 bases between. The CDR3 DNA follows: TGTGCCAGCAGCTCCCCTATCATTAAGCAGTTCTTC. Residues: CASSSPIIKQFF.

The rearrangement links TRBV5-1 to TRBJ2-1; possibly TRBD1 for D (6 bases). The CDR3 consists of 16 residues. Germline CDR1 is SGHRS and CDR2 is YFSETQ. Trimming removed 0 bases from V and 8 bases from J, with 18 bases in between. CDR3 in amino acids: CASSLVRTEGIYEQFF. The CDR3 DNA is TGCGCCAGCAGCTTGGTAAGGACAGAGGGCATCTATGAGCAGTTCTTC.

The chain recombines TRBV4-2 with TRBJ2-1; D tentatively reads TRBD1 or TRBD2 (6 bases each). The length of the CDR3 is 14 residues. The V end was cut by 4 bases, the J end by 6 bases, with 13 bases between. Germline CDR1 LGHNA, CDR2 YNFKEQ. CDR3 in DNA: TGTGCCAGCAGCCGGGGGGCCAAGCCCAATGAGCAGTTCTTC. Encoded protein: CASSRGAKPNEQFF.

J is TRBJ1-1 and V is TRBV7-2, with a possible D match to TRBD1 (5 bases). V was clipped by 1 base and J by 11 bases, with 11 bases between them. The CDR3 totals 12 residues. Germline V gene data show CDR1 as SGHTA and CDR2 as FQGNSA. Written as DNA, the CDR3 is TGTGCCAGCAGCTTAGATTCAGGGCTGGCTTTCTTT. It translates to CASSLDSGLAFF.

Concerning this clone: The conserved phenylalanine or tryptophan normally closing the CDR3 is absent here, so this likely arose from a read error. The chain links TRBV10-3 to TRBJ1-5; a weak D match, TRBD1 (5 bases). This CDR3 is built from 15 residues. Deletions cut 3 bases from V and 3 bases from J, with 12 bases between. Germline CDR1 and CDR2: ENHRY and SYGVKD. DNA for the CDR3: TGTGCCATCAGTGAAGGGGACCTCAACAATCAGCCCCAGCATCTT. Translated, it gives CAISEGDLNNQPQHL.

This clone was found a few times. The chain links TRBV11-2 to TRBJ1-2; tentatively, D is TRBD1 (5 bases). Germline values: CDR1 SGHAT, CDR2 FQNNGV. This CDR3 spans 13 amino acids. The V end lost 2 bases, the J end lost 4 bases, and 8 bases lay between the germline ends. The CDR3 here is CASSLRQTYGYTF. The CDR3 coding sequence is TGTGCCAGCAGCTTACGACAGACCTATGGCTACACCTTC.

The table lists this clone with a few counts. The genes are TRBV4-3 and TRBJ2-7, with a possible D match to TRBD2 (6 bases). The CDR3 sequence is 15 residues long. CDR1 is LGHNA, CDR2 YSLEER, per germline. Trimming removed 1 base at V and 0 bases at J, with 10 bases between. CDR3 protein: CASSQVGGVSYEQYF. CDR3 coding DNA: TGCGCCAGCAGCCAAGTCGGCGGGGTCTCCTACGAGCAGTACTTC.

CDR3 in DNA: TGTGCCAGCAGTTACTCCTTCGGGGGGAGAAATGAAAAACTGTTTTTT. Translation gives CASSYSFGGRNEKLFF. The chain joins TRBV6-5 to TRBJ1-4; maybe TRBD1 (5 bases). CDR1 and CDR2 (germline): MNHEY, SVGAGI. The germline V and J ends were trimmed by 0 bases and 5 bases, with 13 bases remaining between them. The CDR3 runs to 16 residues.

Here the CDR3 reads CASRDSKRATGELFF. Written as DNA, the CDR3 is TGCGCCAGCAGGGATAGCAAGCGGGCCACCGGGGAGCTGTTTTTT. V usage is TRBV5-1 and J usage is TRBJ2-2, with D perhaps TRBD2 (6 bases). Germline V CDR1 and CDR2: SGHRS, YFSETQ. V shed 5 bases and J shed 4 bases, with 15 bases lying between them. The CDR3 spans 15 residues.

The chain links TRBV27 to TRBJ2-3; TRBD2 might be the D (6 bases). CDR3 length: 15 residues. Germline V CDR1 and CDR2: MNHEY, SMNVEV (reference sequence). Between the trimmed V and J ends, which lost 2 bases and 0 bases, there was a span of 9 bases. The CDR3 reads CASSLLALSTDTQYF. CDR3 in DNA: TGTGCCAGCAGTTTACTAGCGCTTAGCACAGATACGCAGTATTTT.

The chain joins TRBV18 to TRBJ2-3, with D uncertain. The length of the CDR3 is 11 residues. Germline V gene lookup returns CDR1 KGHSH and CDR2 LQKENI. Trimming took off 6 bases at V and 6 bases at J, with 7 bases between the two ends. The CDR3 loop reads CASSVQDTQYF. As DNA, the CDR3 is TGTGCCAGCTCCGTTCAGGATACGCAGTATTTT.

The rearrangement links TRBV5-4 to TRBJ2-1, with TRBD2 identical over 10 bases. The CDR3 consists of 16 residues. Germline V gives CDR1 SGHNT, CDR2 YYREEE (reference sequence). Trimming cost V 5 bases and J 7 bases; bases outside gene matches: 12. The CDR3 region is CASRFRSGRAGNEQFF. Here the CDR3 DNA reads TGTGCCAGCAGGTTTCGAAGCGGGAGGGCTGGGAATGAGCAGTTCTTC. Supplemented by reference TRBV5-4 and TRBJ2-1, the full variable domain reads ETGVTQSPTHLIKTRGQQVTLRCSSQSGHNTVSWYQQALGQGPQFIFQYYREEENGRGNFPPRFSGLQFPNYSSELNVNALELDDSALYLCASRFRSGRAGNEQFFGPGTRLTVL.

The rearrangement uses TRBV29-1 and TRBJ2-3; D remains unclear. The CDR3 consists of 15 residues. Deletions cut 1 base from V and 2 bases from J, with 13 bases between. Germline CDR1 is SQVTM and CDR2 is ANQGSEA. Here the CDR3 DNA reads TGCAGCGTTGAAGGTGGCCTCTTTTTCACAGATACGCAGTATTTT. Its protein product is CSVEGGLFFTDTQYF.

This chain links TRBV30 with TRBJ2-1; maybe TRBD2 (5 bases). V lost 1 base, J lost 2 bases, and 9 bases lay in between. The CDR3 totals 14 residues. Germline V gives CDR1 GTSNPN, CDR2 SVGIG (reference sequence). This CDR3 reads CAWSGEPTYNEQFF. The CDR3 DNA reads as TGTGCCTGGAGTGGGGAGCCCACCTACAATGAGCAGTTCTTC.

The rearrangement links TRBV6-5 to TRBJ2-2; a weak D match, TRBD1 (6 bases). There are 15 residues in the CDR3. Trimming removed 2 bases from V and 1 base from J, with 8 bases in between. Germline V CDR1 and CDR2: MNHEY, SVGAGI. CDR3 sequence reads: CASSYKGENTGELFF. CDR3 nucleotides: TGTGCCAGCAGTTACAAGGGGGAGAACACCGGGGAGCTGTTTTTT.

This rearrangement joins TRBV5-5 to TRBJ2-7; no firm D call. The germline V and J ends were trimmed by 1 base and 9 bases, with 11 bases remaining between them. Germline V gene lookup returns CDR1 SGHKS and CDR2 YYEKEE (reference sequence). This CDR3 is built from 12 residues. CDR3 amino acids: CASSLISQAQYF. CDR3 DNA sequence: TGTGCCAGCAGCTTGATCAGCCAGGCGCAGTACTTC.

The chain links TRBV5-6 to TRBJ1-2; no firm D call. V was cut by 0 bases and J by 2 bases, with 5 bases left in between. CDR1 and CDR2 from the germline V gene are SGHDT and YYEEEE. CDR3 length: 13 residues. CDR3 DNA sequence: TGTGCCAGCAGCTTGGGCCAAAACTATGGCTACACCTTC. This encodes CASSLGQNYGYTF.

The chain is built from TRBV21-1 and TRBJ1-2. TRBV21-1 is a documented pseudogene. The CDR3 is made up of 13 amino acids. CDR3 nucleotide sequence: TGTGCCAGCAGCTTAGGACCGGTCTATGGCTACACCTTC. Translating gives CASSLGPVYGYTF.

The chain uses TRBV19 and TRBJ2-5, with D possibly matching TRBD1 (5 bases). Germline-derived CDR1 and CDR2 are LNHDA and SQIVND (reference sequence). The CDR3 has 14 amino acids. Trimming took 5 bases from V and 4 from J, leaving 14 bases between them. CDR3 sequence reads: CASSLAGLGETQYF. In nucleotides, the CDR3 is TGTGCCAGTAGTTTGGCAGGGCTCGGAGAGACCCAGTACTTC.

V gene TRBV7-2 combines with J gene TRBJ1-2, with 7 bases identical to TRBD1. The CDR3 is 18 amino acids. V was clipped by 1 base and J by 0 bases; unmatched bases: 11. CDR1 is SGHTA, CDR2 FQGNSA, per germline. The CDR3 DNA reads as TGTGCCAGCAGCTTAGTGTATCTGGGACAGAGCCCTAACTATGGCTACACCTTC. Its translation: CASSLVYLGQSPNYGYTF.

V usage is TRBV6-5 and J usage is TRBJ2-1; the match to TRBD2 covers 8 bases. This CDR3 contains 14 residues. CDR1 and CDR2 (germline): MNHEY, SVGAGI. V shed 4 bases and J 9 bases; nucleotides not matched to a gene: 8. The CDR3 DNA sequence: TGTGCCAGCAGTTGGACTAGCACTTTAAGTGAGCAGTTCTTC. As protein: CASSWTSTLSEQFF.

This clone has just a few counts. Other DNA sequences within the sample encode an identical CDR3. The V gene is TRBV28, the J gene TRBJ2-1; no firm D call. Germline loops: CDR1 MDHEN, CDR2 SYDVKM. The ends were cut back, 9 bases at V and 2 bases at J, with 8 bases in the middle. The CDR3 totals 12 residues. CDR3 residues: CASKDPYNEQFF. The CDR3 nucleotides read TGTGCCAGTAAAGACCCCTACAATGAGCAGTTCTTC.

This chain links TRBV19 with TRBJ2-1, with 7 bases fitting TRBD1. This CDR3 is built from 14 residues. The trim removed 3 bases at V and 10 bases at J, leaving 9 bases unmatched. Germline-derived CDR1 and CDR2 are LNHDA and SQIVND (reference sequence). Here the CDR3 reads CASSILATGREQFF. CDR3 bases: TGTGCCAGTAGTATTCTGGCGACAGGGAGAGAGCAGTTCTTC.

Points on this clone: Other DNA sequences in the sample encode the same CDR3. The CDR3 here is CASSTDRYNEQFF. CDR3 DNA sequence: TGTGCCAGCAGCACGGACAGATACAATGAGCAGTTCTTC. The chain joins TRBV6-6 to TRBJ2-1; D perhaps matches TRBD1 (6 bases). Between the trimmed V and J ends, which lost 6 bases and 4 bases, there was a span of 10 bases. The CDR3 covers 13 residues. From germline, CDR1 is MNHNY and CDR2 SVGAGI (reference sequence).